The subject of this entry is one TCR beta chain. The antigen remains undetermined. With 60 Vbeta and 13 Jbeta primers, the PCR was carried out. The repertoire was sequenced with immunoSEQ multiplex PCR; TCRdb's copy has only in-frame clones and lacks some. Among 150,000 to 200,000 clones, roughly 85% were seen once, and the ten largest hold about 2.5%. The sample is drawn from a study of cytomegalovirus exposure and HLA in healthy donors. This CDR3 has 13 amino acids. Germline CDR1 and CDR2: SGHRS and YFSETQ. General study results and limits: A highly shared variant cluster was judged a likely technical artifact. V segments that were indistinguishable, TRBV6-2 and TRBV6-3 among them, were omitted from analysis. TCR beta sequences reportedly predicted the HLA-A and HLA-B alleles of most subjects accurately.

The source of this sequence is a woman aged 45-59 years in good health and CMV-seronegative. V and J are TRBV5-1 and TRBJ2-5; 14 positions agree with TRBD2. The J call may be wrong; the DNA end is better matched by TRBJ2-7. Sequenced: PBMCs. The CDR3 bases are TGCGCCAGCGGGACTAGCGGGGGCTACGAGCAGTACTTC. Amino acids: CASGTSGGYEQYF.